The 24 T cell receptor beta chains listed next were all sequenced from one sample in a study of CD8 T cells in Susac syndrome (dated by TCRdb to about 2019). The library was generated by the immunoSEQ multiplex PCR assay. RNA was extracted with the RNeasy kit and roughly 0.5 to 1 ug was reverse transcribed using random hexamers. Using fastp trimming at Q25 and MiXCR clonotype assembly, TCRdb reanalyzed the public sequencing data and kept in-frame beta chains. Identical CDR3 protein sequences are pooled into one entry, listed with their most common genes and DNA. The sample records 100,000 to 150,000 distinct CDR3 sequences, 96% of which are singletons. The top ten constitute less than 0.15% of the sample. Sequencing was carried out using CD4+ T cells from PBMCs. Source of these receptors: a human donor with Susac syndrome.

The chain recombines TRBV7-2 with TRBJ2-5; D not resolved. The CDR3 is made up of 13 amino acids. Germline V gene lookup returns CDR1 SGHTA and CDR2 FQGNSA. Between the trimmed V and J ends, which lost 4 bases and 1 base, there was a span of 7 bases. CDR3 residues: CASSSMLQETQYF. The CDR3 nucleotides read TGTGCCAGCAGCTCGATGCTCCAAGAGACCCAGTACTTC. Drawing the rest from reference TRBV7-2 and TRBJ2-5, the complete variable domain is GAGVSQSPSNKVTEKGKDVELRCDPISGHTALYWYRQSLGQGLEFLIYFQGNSAPDKSGLPSDRFSAERTGGSVSTLTIQRTQQEDSAVYLCASSSMLQETQYFGPGTRLLVL.

Only one count was recorded for this clonotype. The CDR3 DNA sequence: TGTGCCAGCACCCCGGACAGGGCTGATCAGCCCCAGCATTTT. It is translated as CASTPDRADQPQHF. The rearrangement uses TRBV7-9 and TRBJ1-5, with 8 bases that match TRBD1. From germline, CDR1 is SEHNR and CDR2 FQNEAQ (reference sequence). The CDR3 extends over 14 amino acids. Germline trimming cut 7 bases from V and 5 bases from J; bases unmatched to any gene: 7.

V and J are TRBV5-6 and TRBJ2-3, with 7 bases lining up with TRBD2. Germline CDR1 reads SGHDT; CDR2 reads YYEEEE. J lost 2 bases, V lost 0 bases, and 3 bases had no gene match. The CDR3 consists of 15 residues. DNA of the CDR3: TGTGCCAGCAGCTTGGCTAGCGGAGTCACAGATACGCAGTATTTT. Translated: CASSLASGVTDTQYF.

The rearrangement links TRBV27 to TRBJ1-2; TRBD1 aligns across 7 bases. V was pared by 6 bases and J by 5 bases, with 18 bases of the junction left unmatched. CDR1 MNHEY and CDR2 SMNVEV come from the germline V gene (reference sequence). The CDR3 length is 17 residues. The CDR3 sequence: CASSPMTGTPVGYGYTF. The CDR3 coding sequence is TGTGCCAGCAGCCCTATGACAGGGACCCCGGTCGGGTATGGCTACACCTTC.

The gene calls are TRBV5-1 and TRBJ2-7; 7 nucleotides agree with TRBD1. Trimming removed 5 bases from V and 2 bases from J; junction bases left unmatched: 1. Germline V gene data show CDR1 as SGHRS and CDR2 as YFSETQ. CDR3 length: 12 residues. CDR3 sequence: CASRGQTYEQYF. CDR3 sequence (DNA): TGCGCCAGCAGGGGACAGACCTACGAGCAGTACTTC.

J is TRBJ2-7 and V is TRBV6-1; D is possibly TRBD2 (6 bases). The V and J ends lost 3 bases and 3 bases respectively, with 6 bases between them. This CDR3 spans 12 amino acids. From germline, CDR1 is MNHNS and CDR2 SASEGT. CDR3: CASSEGGYEQYF. In DNA form, the CDR3 reads TGTGCCAGCAGTGAGGGGGGCTACGAGCAGTACTTC.

J is TRBJ2-1 and V is TRBV3-1; 10 nucleotides agree with TRBD2. The CDR3 has 16 amino acids. The germline CDR1 and CDR2 sequences are LGHDT and YNNKEL (reference sequence). Trimming at V came to 1 base and at J to 5 bases, leaving 5 bases not matched to a gene. In DNA, the CDR3 is TGTGCCAGCAGCCAAGGAGCGGGAGGGGGAAACAATGAGCAGTTCTTC. This codes for CASSQGAGGGNNEQFF.

This clonotype was recorded a few times. The V call is TRBV24-1, the J call TRBJ2-1; tentatively, D is TRBD1 or TRBD2 (5 bases each). With 3 bases removed from V and 4 bases from J, the gap between germline ends came to 21 bases. This CDR3 has 18 residues. The V gene's germline CDR1 is KGHDR and CDR2 SFDVKD. The CDR3 DNA reads TGTGCCACCAGTGATGCGGGTGCAGGGAAGTCGGGGTACAATGAGCAGTTCTTC. Translating it yields CATSDAGAGKSGYNEQFF.

DNA for the CDR3: TGCAGCGTCGGAGACAGGGGGGAAGGCTACACCTTC. It encodes CSVGDRGEGYTF. The rearrangement links TRBV29-1 to TRBJ1-2, with 9 bases matching TRBD1. Germline V gives CDR1 SQVTM, CDR2 ANQGSEA. V trimming: 6 bases; J trimming: 8 bases; junction bases outside the gene matches: 7. This CDR3 region has 12 residues.

This rearrangement joins TRBV4-1 to TRBJ2-6; tentative D call: TRBD2 (6 bases). Germline CDR1 reads MGHRA; CDR2 reads YSYEKL. Deletions cut 0 bases from V and 1 base from J, with 10 bases between. The CDR3 is 17 residues long. CDR3 DNA sequence: TGCGCCAGCAGCCAAGAATGGGACTTTTCTGGGGCCAACGTCCTGACTTTC. Protein sequence: CASSQEWDFSGANVLTF.

This clonotype was seen only a few times. This chain uses TRBV20-1 with TRBJ2-3; D remains ambiguous. Trimming stripped 3 bases from V and 3 bases from J, with 7 bases between. The CDR3 contains 12 residues. Germline CDR1 DFQATT, CDR2 SNEGSKA (reference sequence). The CDR3: CSARVGTDTQYF. In nucleotides, the CDR3 is TGCAGTGCTAGGGTCGGGACAGATACGCAGTATTTT.

CDR3 residues: CASSPLGTGPYNEQFF. The CDR3 DNA follows: TGTGCCAGCAGCCCCCTCGGGACAGGGCCCTACAATGAGCAGTTCTTC. The chain carries TRBV9 and TRBJ2-1; 9 positions match TRBD1. The trim removed 4 bases at V and 2 bases at J, leaving 7 bases unmatched. CDR3 length: 16 amino acids. Germline V gene data show CDR1 as SGDLS and CDR2 as YYNGEE.

The chain links TRBV6-4 to TRBJ2-7, with 8 positions matching TRBD2. The germline V gene encodes CDR1 MRHNA and CDR2 SNTAGT. CDR3 length: 14 residues. CDR3 region: CAYQNASGSGEQYF. For the CDR3, the DNA is TGTGCTTACCAAAACGCCAGCGGGAGTGGCGAGCAGTACTTC.

The genes are TRBV2 and TRBJ2-1; 10 bases line up with TRBD2. From germline, CDR1 is SNHLY and CDR2 FYNNEI. CDR3 size: 12 residues. V trimming: 5 bases; J trimming: 14 bases; junction bases outside the gene matches: 6. The CDR3 reads CASSFPGLAKFF. CDR3 nucleotides: TGTGCCAGCAGTTTTCCGGGACTAGCGAAGTTCTTC.

This chain uses TRBV9 with TRBJ1-2; D gene uncertain. Germline values: CDR1 SGDLS, CDR2 YYNGEE. V was trimmed by 5 bases and J by 0 bases, leaving 14 bases between them. The CDR3 extends over 15 amino acids. For the CDR3, the DNA is TGTGCCAGCAGTGCCGGACGGCTTCCTAACTATGGCTACACCTTC. Translation gives CASSAGRLPNYGYTF. Supplemented by reference TRBV9 and TRBJ1-2, the full variable domain reads DSGVTQTPKHLITATGQRVTLRCSPRSGDLSVYWYQQSLDQGLQFLIQYYNGEERAKGNILERFSAQQFPDLHSELNLSSLELGDSALYFCASSAGRLPNYGYTFGSGTRLTVV.

This rearrangement joins TRBV20-1 to TRBJ2-2, with 8 bases matching TRBD1. The CDR3 is 14 amino acids. Germline V gene sequence: CDR1 DFQATT, CDR2 SNEGSKA (reference sequence). V shed 4 bases, J shed 4 bases, and the junction held 5 bases outside the gene matches. CDR3: CSATGGAGTGELFF. Written as DNA, the CDR3 is TGCAGTGCTACAGGGGGCGCAGGCACCGGGGAGCTGTTTTTT.

The chain is built from TRBV12-3 or TRBV12-4 and TRBJ1-2; 9 nucleotides line up with TRBD1. CDR3 length: 15 amino acids. Germline trimming cut 1 base from V and 8 bases from J; bases unmatched to any gene: 8. CDR3 protein: CASSLEDRGLYGYTF. The DNA for the CDR3 is TGTGCCAGCAGTTTAGAGGACAGGGGACTGTACGGCTACACCTTC.

The rearrangement links TRBV2 to TRBJ2-3; the D is unclear. Trimming cost V 0 bases and J 0 bases, with 13 bases left between them. The CDR3 contains 17 residues. Germline loops: CDR1 SNHLY, CDR2 FYNNEI. DNA for the CDR3: TGTGCCAGCAGTGAAGCTCTATCCTACCCTAGCACAGATACGCAGTATTTT. This translates into CASSEALSYPSTDTQYF. Full variable domain (missing parts from reference TRBV2 and TRBJ2-3): EPEVTQTPSHQVTQMGQEVILRCVPISNHLYFYWYRQILGQKVEFLVSFYNNEISEKSEIFDDQFSVERPDGSNFTLKIRSTKLEDSAMYFCASSEALSYPSTDTQYFGPGTRLTVL.

The chain recombines TRBV20-1 with TRBJ2-7; D may be TRBD2 (6 bases). The CDR3 covers 14 residues. Trimming shortened V by 2 bases and J by 0 bases, and 11 bases separated the two germline ends. Per germline, CDR1 DFQATT and CDR2 SNEGSKA (reference sequence). Written as DNA, the CDR3 is TGCAGTGCTAGAAGACTAGACAGCTCCTACGAGCAGTACTTC. Encoded protein: CSARRLDSSYEQYF.

This chain joins TRBV9 and TRBJ2-3; D uncertain. The CDR3 spans 13 residues. CDR1 and CDR2 from the germline V gene are SGDLS and YYNGEE. The V gene lost 0 bases and the J gene lost 6 bases, with 8 bases spanning the gap. This CDR3 is CASSVATIDTQYF. The CDR3 DNA follows: TGTGCCAGCAGCGTAGCGACGATCGATACGCAGTATTTT.

This chain uses TRBV7-9 with TRBJ1-4; TRBD1 is a possible D gene (6 bases). The CDR3 runs to 13 residues. CDR1 is SEHNR, CDR2 FQNEAQ, per germline (reference sequence). V shed 2 bases and J shed 8 bases, with 9 bases lying between them. The CDR3: CASSLHRAEKLFF. Here the CDR3 DNA reads TGTGCCAGCAGCTTACACAGGGCGGAAAAACTGTTTTTT.

The V call is TRBV11-2, the J call TRBJ2-3, with TRBD2 matching over 14 bases. This CDR3 contains 15 residues. The junction had 1 base not matched to a gene; V was cut back by 4 bases and J by 4 bases. Germline V gene data show CDR1 as SGHAT and CDR2 as FQNNGV. The CDR3 DNA is TGTGCCAGCAGCTGGGGACTAGCGGGAGCAGATACGCAGTATTTT. It encodes CASSWGLAGADTQYF.

The V call is TRBV20-1, the J call TRBJ1-1; D may be TRBD1 (5 bases). The CDR3 runs 12 residues. Germline-derived CDR1 and CDR2 are DFQATT and SNEGSKA (reference sequence). Trimming pared 7 bases from V and 1 base from J, leaving 10 bases between. The DNA of the CDR3 is TGCAGTGTTAAAACAGGGAACACTGAAGCTTTCTTT. Residues: CSVKTGNTEAFF.

The genes are TRBV27 and TRBJ1-3; D gene ambiguous. CDR1 and CDR2 (germline): MNHEY, SMNVEV (reference sequence). With 4 bases removed from V and 2 bases from J, the gap between germline ends came to 6 bases. The CDR3 covers 13 residues. The CDR3 DNA is TGTGCCAGCAGTTCTAGGGCTGGAAACACCATATATTTT. Translating gives CASSSRAGNTIYF.